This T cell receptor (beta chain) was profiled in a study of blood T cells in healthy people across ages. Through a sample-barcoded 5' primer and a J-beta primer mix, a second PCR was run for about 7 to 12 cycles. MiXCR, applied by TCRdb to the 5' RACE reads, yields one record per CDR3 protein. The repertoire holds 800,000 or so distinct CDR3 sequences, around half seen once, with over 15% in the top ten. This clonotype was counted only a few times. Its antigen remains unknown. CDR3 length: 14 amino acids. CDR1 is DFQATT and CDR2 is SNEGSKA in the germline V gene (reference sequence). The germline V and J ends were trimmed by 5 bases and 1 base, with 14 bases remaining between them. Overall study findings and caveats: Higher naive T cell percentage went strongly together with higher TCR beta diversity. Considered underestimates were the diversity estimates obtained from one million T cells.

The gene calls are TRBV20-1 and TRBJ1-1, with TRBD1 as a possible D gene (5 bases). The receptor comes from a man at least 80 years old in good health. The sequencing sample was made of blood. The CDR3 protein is CSAEPGLQNTEAFF. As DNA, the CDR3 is TGCAGTGCTGAACCGGGACTGCAGAACACTGAAGCTTTCTTT.